A selection of T cell receptor beta chains follows, all from one sample in a study of cytomegalovirus exposure and HLA in healthy donors. This table comes from immunoSEQ multiplex PCR, and its TCRdb copy is limited to in-frame clones, with some not included. The table shows some 65,000 clones, with roughly 70% occurring only once. The specimen was PBMCs. These receptors all stem from a man aged 50 to 59 in good health and CMV-seropositive. The CDR3 runs from the conserved cysteine through the conserved F or W. The D gene is left open where the match is weak. Size is stated for part of the rows, as once, few or many counts, or as a class when the clone is expanded.

size | J | D | V | DNA | CDR3
few | TRBJ1-2 | - | TRBV2 | TGTGCCAGCAGTGAAGGATTAGGACGGGAAGGCTACACCTTC | CASSEGLGREGYTF
- | TRBJ2-7 | TRBD1 | TRBV14 | TGTGCCAGCAGCCAAGATAAGGGGACGACAGGGCGATACGAGCAGTACTTC | CASSQDKGTTGRYEQYF
once | TRBJ2-7 | TRBD2 | TRBV28 | TGTGCCAGCAGTTTAAGGGGACTAGCGGGGGAACCCTACGAGCAGTACTTC | CASSLRGLAGEPYEQYF
- | TRBJ1-1 | - | TRBV7-9 | TGTGCCAGCAGCTTAGGTATACTTGAAGCTTTCTTT | CASSLGILEAFF
- | TRBJ2-7 | TRBD2 | TRBV7-9 | TGTGCCAGCAGCACAAGCTCGGGAGGCCCCTCCTACGAGCAGTACTTC | CASSTSSGGPSYEQYF
- | TRBJ1-2 | - | TRBV29-1 | TGCAGCGTTGATTCTCGGGAAGGGTTAAGAGACGGCTACACCTTC | CSVDSREGLRDGYTF
- | TRBJ2-3 | - | TRBV29-1 | TGCAGCGTTGAAGACGGAGATAGCTGGTATTTT | CSVEDGDSWYF
- | TRBJ2-5 | TRBD2 | TRBV10-3 | TGTGCCATCAGCGGGACTAGCGGACAAGAGACCCAGTACTTC | CAISGTSGQETQYF
- | TRBJ1-3 | - | TRBV7-9 | TGTGCCAGCACCCCAGCGGGCTCTGGAAACACCATATATTTT | CASTPAGSGNTIYF
- | TRBJ2-1 | TRBD2 | TRBV5-1 | TGCGCCAGCAGCAAAGCGGGAGGAGGCAATGAGCAGTTCTTC | CASSKAGGGNEQFF
- | TRBJ2-3 | - | TRBV5-6 | TGTGCCAGCAGCTTGGCAGGGACTGCCCTCACAGATACGCAGTATTTT | CASSLAGTALTDTQYF
- | TRBJ1-1 | TRBD1 | TRBV5-6 | TGTGCCAGCAGCTTGGTGCAGGGGGCGACTGAAGCTTTCTTT | CASSLVQGATEAFF
few | TRBJ2-5 | - | TRBV5-3 | TGTGCCAGAAGCTTGGCGGGACTGCTCCAAGAGACCCAGTACTTC | CARSLAGLLQETQYF
- | TRBJ1-6 | - | TRBV6-5 | TGTGCCAGCAGTTACTCGAGGGTGGGAAATTCACCCCTCCACTTT | CASSYSRVGNSPLHF
few | TRBJ2-3 | - | TRBV25-1 | TGTGCCAGCGCGGCGGGAGATACGCAGTATTTT | CASAAGDTQYF
- | TRBJ2-5 | TRBD2 | TRBV29-1 | TGCAGCGTCTTGGGACTAGCGGGGGCCCGAGGGGAGACCCAGTACTTC | CSVLGLAGARGETQYF